This note documents a single T cell receptor beta chain sequence. What it binds is not known. The germline V gene has CDR1 SEHNR and CDR2 FQNEAQ (reference sequence). The ends were cut back, 3 bases at V and 2 bases at J, with 9 bases in the middle. This CDR3 is built from 14 residues. The data were obtained in a study of OX40 agonist ivuxolimab in advanced cancers. Across the study: The drug used for patients, ivuxolimab, was an agonistic anti-OX40 (CD134) antibody. Whole-study results and caveats: There were also nonresponders showing low normalized T-cell clonal expansion. CD4+ T cells averaged fewer expanded clones than CD8+ T cells.

Only in-frame clones appear in the TCRdb table, and some are missing; sequencing was by immunoSEQ multiplex PCR. The sample yields roughly 80,000 clones, roughly 82% seen once. This material consisted of CD4+ or CD8+ T cells sorted from blood, taken in a trial of the OX40 agonist ivuxolimab. The chain uses TRBV7-9 and TRBJ2-3, with D perhaps matching TRBD1 (5 bases). The clonotype originates from an adult with an advanced solid tumor such as melanoma, head and neck, liver or kidney cancer. CDR3 region: CASSFSTDTDTQYF. The CDR3 nucleotides read TGTGCCAGCAGCTTTTCGACAGACACAGATACGCAGTATTTT. The whole variable domain, remainder taken from reference TRBV7-9 and TRBJ2-3, is DTGVSQNPRHKITKRGQNVTFRCDPISEHNRLYWYRQTLGQGPEFLTYFQNEAQLEKSRLLSDRFSAERPKGSFSTLEIQRTEQGDSAMYLCASSFSTDTDTQYFGPGTRLTVL.